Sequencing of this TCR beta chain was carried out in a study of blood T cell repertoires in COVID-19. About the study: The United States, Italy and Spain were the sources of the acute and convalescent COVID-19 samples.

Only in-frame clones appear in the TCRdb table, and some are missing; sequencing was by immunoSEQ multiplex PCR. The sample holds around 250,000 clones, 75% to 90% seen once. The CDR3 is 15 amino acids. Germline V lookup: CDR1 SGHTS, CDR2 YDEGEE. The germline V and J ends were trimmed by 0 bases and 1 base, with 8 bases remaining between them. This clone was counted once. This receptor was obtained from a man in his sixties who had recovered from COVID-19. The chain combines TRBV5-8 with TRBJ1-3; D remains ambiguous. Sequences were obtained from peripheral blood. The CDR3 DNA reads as TGTGCCAGCAGCTTGGATGTGACTTCTGGAAACACCATATATTTT. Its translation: CASSLDVTSGNTIYF.